Presented here are 24 T cell receptor beta chains from one specimen sequenced in a study of radiotherapy plus CTLA-4 blockade in lung cancer. Clones were read by immunoSEQ multiplex PCR, and TCRdb kept only the in-frame ones, dropping some. The sample shows over 35,000 clones, roughly three quarters of them seen only once. The sample here was peripheral blood, taken from a patient treated with radiotherapy plus ipilimumab. Every receptor here comes from a human donor with non-small cell lung cancer whose response to radiotherapy plus ipilimumab could not be evaluated.

The gene calls are TRBV6-6 and TRBJ2-2, with 9 bases that match TRBD1. The CDR3 has 15 amino acids. V trimming: 7 bases; J trimming: 0 bases; junction bases outside the gene matches: 3. Germline V gives CDR1 MNHNY, CDR2 SVGAGI (reference sequence). This CDR3 is CASTDRGSNTGELFF. CDR3 nucleotide sequence: TGTGCCAGCACCGACAGGGGGTCGAACACCGGGGAGCTGTTTTTT.

This clone was recorded once. V usage is TRBV7-2 and J usage is TRBJ1-2, with a tentative D call TRBD1 (6 bases). CDR1 is SGHTA, CDR2 FQGNSA, per germline. The ends were cut back, 2 bases at V and 4 bases at J, with 14 bases in the middle. The length of the CDR3 is 15 residues. This chain's CDR3 is CASSLFGQYPYGYTF. The CDR3 bases are TGTGCCAGCAGCTTATTCGGACAGTACCCCTATGGCTACACCTTC.

The chain couples TRBV19 to TRBJ2-7; D possibly corresponds to TRBD2 (5 bases). Trimming took off 4 bases at V and 1 base at J, with 17 bases between the two ends. The CDR3 has 16 amino acids. Germline CDR1 and CDR2: LNHDA and SQIVND (reference sequence). CDR3 residues: CASSSPGVASSYEQYF. The CDR3 nucleotides read TGTGCCAGTAGTAGCCCCGGGGTCGCCAGTTCCTACGAGCAGTACTTC.

This chain uses TRBV6-1 with TRBJ1-5; 9 bases are a match to TRBD1. This CDR3 has 15 amino acids. V gave up 5 bases and J gave up 6 bases; unmatched junction bases: 8. Germline V gene sequence: CDR1 MNHNS, CDR2 SASEGT. The CDR3 protein is CASSTGTGKSQPQHF. DNA for the CDR3: TGTGCCAGCAGTACCGGGACAGGGAAGAGTCAGCCCCAGCATTTT.

The genes are TRBV7-3 and TRBJ1-6, with D perhaps matching TRBD1 (5 bases). The CDR3 covers 14 residues. Germline assignment: CDR1 SGHTA and CDR2 FQGTGA. V lost 2 bases to trimming and J lost 7 bases, with 9 bases between them. CDR3 amino acids: CASSLLGGNSPLHF. CDR3 DNA sequence: TGTGCCAGCAGCTTATTGGGGGGGAATTCACCCCTCCACTTT.

This clone was seen only a few times. The V and J genes are TRBV5-1 and TRBJ2-3; D call uncertain. V lost 3 bases to trimming and J lost 4 bases, with 9 bases between them. Germline assignment: CDR1 SGHRS and CDR2 YFSETQ. CDR3 length: 13 amino acids. CDR3 protein: CASSSVPSDTQYF. In nucleotides, the CDR3 is TGCGCCAGCAGCTCTGTCCCCTCAGATACGCAGTATTTT.

The rearrangement links TRBV30 to TRBJ2-5; 8 nucleotides align to TRBD2. This CDR3 contains 14 residues. CDR1 is GTSNPN, CDR2 SVGIG, per germline (reference sequence). V shed 4 bases and J 3 bases; nucleotides not matched to a gene: 7. The CDR3 spells CAWTAPGGKETQYF. In DNA, the CDR3 is TGTGCCTGGACCGCCCCGGGGGGGAAAGAGACCCAGTACTTC.

This clone came up once. The chain has TRBV7-2 and TRBJ2-7; 13 bases align to TRBD2. The CDR3 is 17 residues long. The germline V gene has CDR1 SGHTA and CDR2 FQGNSA. The J segment lost 0 bases and the V segment lost 0 bases, leaving 2 bases of the junction unmatched. CDR3: CASSLAGLAGSSYEQYF. The CDR3 DNA reads as TGTGCCAGCAGCTTAGCGGGACTAGCGGGGAGCTCCTACGAGCAGTACTTC.

The rearrangement links TRBV18 to TRBJ2-7; the D gene is possibly TRBD2 (5 bases). The V end was cut by 3 bases, the J end by 7 bases, with 10 bases between. The CDR3 contains 12 residues. Germline assignment: CDR1 KGHSH and CDR2 LQKENI. CDR3: CASSPYPGEQYF. CDR3 DNA: TGTGCCAGCTCACCTTATCCGGGAGAGCAGTACTTC. Looking up the rest from reference TRBV18 and TRBJ2-7 gives the full variable domain: NAGVMQNPRHLVRRRGQEARLRCSPMKGHSHVYWYRQLPEEGLKFMVYLQKENIIDESGMPKERFSAEFPKEGPSILRIQQVVRGDSAAYFCASSPYPGEQYFGPGTRLTVT.

The chain is built from TRBV21-1 and TRBJ2-7; the table names TRBD1, a call not compared with the DNA. TRBV21-1 is flagged as a pseudogene. The CDR3 contains 15 residues. The CDR3 DNA sequence: TGTGCCAGCAGCACCAACGGACAGACCATCTACGAGCAGTACTTC. Protein product: CASSTNGQTIYEQYF.

This clone was counted a few times. CDR3 region: CASSDGQGPYNEQFF. The CDR3 bases are TGTGCCAGCAGCGACGGACAGGGACCGTACAATGAGCAGTTCTTC. The chain recombines TRBV6-4 with TRBJ2-1; TRBD1 aligns across 8 bases. Germline V gene lookup returns CDR1 MRHNA and CDR2 SNTAGT. V lost 6 bases and J lost 4; bases outside the gene matches: 8. CDR3 length: 15 amino acids.

This chain connects TRBV15 to TRBJ1-2; 10 bases align to TRBD1. CDR3 length: 14 residues. V was pared by 5 bases and J by 3 bases, with 3 bases of the junction left unmatched. CDR1 LNHNV and CDR2 YYDKDF come from the germline V gene (reference sequence). The CDR3 coding sequence is TGTGCCACCAGCGACAGGGGGCGCCACTATGGCTACACCTTC. This sequence encodes CATSDRGRHYGYTF.

The chain employs TRBV30 and TRBJ2-1; D remains unclear. CDR3 length: 13 amino acids. Germline CDR1 GTSNPN, CDR2 SVGIG (reference sequence). Trimming took 1 base from V and 8 from J, leaving 12 bases between them. The CDR3 DNA reads as TGTGCCTGGAGTGACCCCCCGGTTTATGAGCAGTTCTTC. As protein: CAWSDPPVYEQFF.

The chain carries TRBV7-3 and TRBJ2-5, with 7 nucleotides matching TRBD2. Germline V gene sequence: CDR1 SGHTA, CDR2 FQGTGA. The junction had 12 bases not matched to a gene; V was cut back by 3 bases and J by 2 bases. The CDR3 loop spans 17 amino acids. The CDR3 protein is CASSLGNVAGVQETQYF. The CDR3 DNA reads TGTGCCAGCAGCTTGGGCAACGTGGCGGGGGTACAAGAGACCCAGTACTTC.

The chain employs TRBV29-1 and TRBJ2-6, with D perhaps matching TRBD2 (5 bases). Trimming removed 4 bases at V and 0 bases at J, with 10 bases between. The CDR3 contains 15 residues. The germline V gene has CDR1 SQVTM and CDR2 ANQGSEA. The CDR3 nucleotides read TGCAGCGTTGGGACTGTAAGCTCTGGGGCCAACGTCCTGACTTTC. Residues: CSVGTVSSGANVLTF.

The sample holds one count of this clone. The V gene is TRBV5-1, the J gene TRBJ2-7; 10 bases match TRBD1. Unmatched junction bases numbered 8, after V lost 4 bases and J lost 4 bases. The V gene's germline CDR1 is SGHRS and CDR2 YFSETQ. CDR3 length: 15 residues. The CDR3: CASSRGQGLGYEQYF. Here the CDR3 DNA reads TGCGCCAGCAGCAGGGGACAGGGGTTAGGGTACGAGCAGTACTTC.

CDR3 sequence reads: CASSFQGDYGYTF. The CDR3 DNA reads TGCGCCAGCAGCTTTCAGGGTGACTATGGCTACACCTTC. This chain uses TRBV5-1 with TRBJ1-2; perhaps TRBD1 as D (5 bases). The V and J ends lost 2 bases and 3 bases respectively, with 8 bases between them. The CDR3 has 13 residues. Looked up from germline, CDR1 is SGHRS and CDR2 is YFSETQ.

This rearrangement joins TRBV12-5 to TRBJ1-1; D unclear. CDR3 length equals 17 residues. V lost 0 bases and J 0 bases, leaving 14 bases between the germline ends. Germline V gene lookup returns CDR1 LGHNT and CDR2 FRNRAP. The CDR3 sequence is CASGLVPDWPMNTEAFF. CDR3 sequence (DNA): TGTGCTAGTGGTTTGGTACCAGACTGGCCCATGAACACTGAAGCTTTCTTT.

The chain is built from TRBV7-2 and TRBJ2-3, with 13 positions matching TRBD2. CDR3 length: 16 residues. Trimming cost V 3 bases and J 5 bases; bases outside gene matches: 5. CDR1 and CDR2 (germline): SGHTA, FQGNSA. CDR3 protein: CASSFRTSGSIDTQYF. CDR3 coding DNA: TGTGCCAGCAGCTTCCGGACTAGCGGGAGTATAGATACGCAGTATTTT.

This clone is medium-sized (0.01 to 0.1%). The chain joins TRBV2 to TRBJ1-4; D call uncertain. The CDR3 consists of 15 residues. Trimming cost V 6 bases and J 5 bases, with 16 bases left between them. In germline, CDR1 is SNHLY, CDR2 FYNNEI. The DNA for the CDR3 is TGTGCCAGCAGCCCTAGTGGTAGTCCCAATGAAAAACTGTTTTTT. Residues: CASSPSGSPNEKLFF.

The rearrangement joins TRBV11-1 to TRBJ2-3; TRBD1 is a possible D gene (5 bases). Per germline, CDR1 SGHAT and CDR2 FQDESV (reference sequence). The ends were cut back, 5 bases at V and 1 base at J, with 7 bases in the middle. The CDR3 spans 13 residues. This CDR3 is CASSPQGTDTQYF. As DNA, the CDR3 is TGTGCCAGCAGCCCACAGGGCACAGATACGCAGTATTTT.

This sequence joins TRBV28 and TRBJ2-7, with TRBD2 identical over 9 bases. V was clipped by 4 bases and J by 6 bases; unmatched bases: 10. CDR3 length equals 15 residues. Germline V lookup: CDR1 MDHEN, CDR2 SYDVKM. CDR3 DNA sequence: TGTGCCAGCAGTTCCCCGGCGGGAGGGCCTGGCGAGCAGTACTTC. This gives the protein CASSSPAGGPGEQYF.

This clone has a handful of counts. The chain's CDR3 is CASMTEVNQPQHF. The CDR3 DNA reads as TGTGCCAGCATGACTGAGGTCAATCAGCCCCAGCATTTT. The chain has TRBV2 and TRBJ1-5; D remains unclear. Germline V lookup: CDR1 SNHLY, CDR2 FYNNEI. V lost 7 bases and J 3 bases, leaving 10 bases between the germline ends. The CDR3 spans 13 residues.

This chain connects TRBV5-1 to TRBJ2-1; 11 bases line up with TRBD2. This CDR3 comprises 15 residues. The trim removed 2 bases at V and 4 bases at J, leaving 2 bases unmatched. CDR1 SGHRS and CDR2 YFSETQ come from the germline V gene. As DNA, the CDR3 is TGCGCCAGCAGCTTCACTAGCGGGGGTTACAATGAGCAGTTCTTC. Translated, it gives CASSFTSGGYNEQFF.